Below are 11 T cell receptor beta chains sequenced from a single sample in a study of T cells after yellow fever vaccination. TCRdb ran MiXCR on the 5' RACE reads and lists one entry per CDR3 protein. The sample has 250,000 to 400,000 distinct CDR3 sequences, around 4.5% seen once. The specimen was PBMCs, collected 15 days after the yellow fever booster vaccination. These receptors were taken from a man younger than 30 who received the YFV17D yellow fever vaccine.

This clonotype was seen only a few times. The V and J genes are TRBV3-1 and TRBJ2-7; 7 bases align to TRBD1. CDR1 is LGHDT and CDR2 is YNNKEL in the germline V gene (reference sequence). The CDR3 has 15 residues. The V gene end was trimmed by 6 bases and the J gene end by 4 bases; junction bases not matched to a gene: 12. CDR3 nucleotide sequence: TGTGCCAGCAGACGTGACAGGGTAGTGCAGTACGAGCAGTACGTC. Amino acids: CASRRDRVVQYEQYV.

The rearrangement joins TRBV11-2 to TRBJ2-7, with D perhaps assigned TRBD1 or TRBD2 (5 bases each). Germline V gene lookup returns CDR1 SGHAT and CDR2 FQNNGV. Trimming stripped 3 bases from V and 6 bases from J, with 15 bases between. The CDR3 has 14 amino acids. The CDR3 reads CASSFRGSLGEQYF. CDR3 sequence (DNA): TGTGCCAGCAGCTTTCGGGGCAGCCTAGGCGAGCAGTACTTC.

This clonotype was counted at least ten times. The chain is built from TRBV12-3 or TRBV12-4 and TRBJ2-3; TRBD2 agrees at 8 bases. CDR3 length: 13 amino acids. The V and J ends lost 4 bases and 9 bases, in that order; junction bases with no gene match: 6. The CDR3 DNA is TGTGCCAGCAGTTCACCTATAGCGGGGACGCAGTATTTT. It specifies CASSSPIAGTQYF.

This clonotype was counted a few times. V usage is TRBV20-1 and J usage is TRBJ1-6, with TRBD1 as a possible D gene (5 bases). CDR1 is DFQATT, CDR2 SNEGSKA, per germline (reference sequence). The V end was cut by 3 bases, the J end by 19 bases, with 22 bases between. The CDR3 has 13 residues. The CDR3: CSASPTDTYPHHF. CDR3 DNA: TGCAGTGCTAGCCCCACGGACACGTATCCTCATCACTTT.

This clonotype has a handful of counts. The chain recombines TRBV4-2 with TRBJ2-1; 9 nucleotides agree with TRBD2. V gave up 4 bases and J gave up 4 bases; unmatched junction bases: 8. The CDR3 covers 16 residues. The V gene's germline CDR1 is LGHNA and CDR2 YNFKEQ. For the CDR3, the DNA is TGTGCCAGCAGCCCCAACGTCCTAGCGGGGTACAATGAGCAGTTCTTC. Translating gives CASSPNVLAGYNEQFF.

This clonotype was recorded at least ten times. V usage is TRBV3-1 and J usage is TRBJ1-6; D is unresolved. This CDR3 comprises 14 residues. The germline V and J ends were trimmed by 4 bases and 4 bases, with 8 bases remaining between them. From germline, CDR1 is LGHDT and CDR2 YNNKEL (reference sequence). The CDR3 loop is CASSLSDYNSPLHF. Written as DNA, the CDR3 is TGTGCCAGCAGCCTGTCGGATTATAATTCACCCCTCCACTTT.

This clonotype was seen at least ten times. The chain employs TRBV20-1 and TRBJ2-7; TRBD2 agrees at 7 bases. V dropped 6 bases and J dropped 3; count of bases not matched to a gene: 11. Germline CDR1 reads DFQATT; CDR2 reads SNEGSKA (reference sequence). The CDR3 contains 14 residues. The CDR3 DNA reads TGCAGTGCCATAACTAGCGCGGCGGGCTACGAGCAGTACTTC. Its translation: CSAITSAAGYEQYF.

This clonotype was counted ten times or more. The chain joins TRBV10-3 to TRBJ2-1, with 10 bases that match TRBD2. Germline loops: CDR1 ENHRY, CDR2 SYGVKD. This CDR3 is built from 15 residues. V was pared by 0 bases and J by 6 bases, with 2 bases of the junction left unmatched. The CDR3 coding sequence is TGTGCCATCAGTGAGTCGGAGCGGGGGGGCAATGAGCAGTTCTTC. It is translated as CAISESERGGNEQFF.

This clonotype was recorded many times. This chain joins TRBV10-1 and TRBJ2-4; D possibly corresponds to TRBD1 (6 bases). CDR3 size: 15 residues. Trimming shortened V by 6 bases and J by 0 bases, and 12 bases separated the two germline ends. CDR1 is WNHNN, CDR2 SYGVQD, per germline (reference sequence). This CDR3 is CASRDSDIAKNIQYF. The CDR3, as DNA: TGCGCCAGCAGGGACAGCGATATAGCCAAAAACATTCAGTACTTC.

CDR3: CASSQGGQGASETQYF. The CDR3 nucleotides read TGCGCCAGCAGCCAAGGGGGACAGGGGGCCTCGGAGACCCAGTACTTC. This rearrangement joins TRBV4-1 to TRBJ2-5; 12 bases are a match to TRBD1. Germline CDR1 and CDR2: MGHRA and YSYEKL. This CDR3 is built from 16 residues. After removal of 1 base from V and 5 bases from J, the junction contained 5 bases not matched to a gene.

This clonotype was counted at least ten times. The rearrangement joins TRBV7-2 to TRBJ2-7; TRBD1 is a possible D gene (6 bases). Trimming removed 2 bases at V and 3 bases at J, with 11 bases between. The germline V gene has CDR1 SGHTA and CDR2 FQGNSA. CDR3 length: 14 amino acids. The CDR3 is CASSLSRGNYEQYF. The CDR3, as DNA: TGTGCCAGCAGCTTATCCAGGGGCAACTACGAGCAGTACTTC.